Below, 19 T cell receptor beta chains from the same sample are listed, as sequenced in a study of CD8+ T cells in alopecia areata listed by TCRdb under 2018. The library was prepared using the immunoSEQ multiplex PCR assay. To provide template for TCR sequencing, every sample had RNA extracted and reverse transcribed into cDNA. TCRdb provides this immuneACCESS table in a form limited to in-frame rearrangements. Some clones are lacking; in checked studies, under half of them reflect an unresolved V gene, and why the rest are absent is not known. Present in this sample are about 150,000 clones, 40% to 60% of which were seen just once. The ten biggest clones cover just under 20% of the sample. According to the study, the label for this sample's time point signals: baseline before oral tofacitinib. The sequencing used CD8+ T cells sorted from blood, collected at week 0. The receptor source for this set is a human donor with alopecia areata.

The chain uses TRBV11-2 and TRBJ2-7, with TRBD2 as a possible D gene (5 bases). Germline CDR1 reads SGHAT; CDR2 reads FQNNGV. The CDR3 spans 13 residues. V lost 0 bases to trimming and J lost 6 bases, with 9 bases between them. CDR3 loop: CASSLDLAAEQYF. CDR3 DNA: TGTGCCAGCAGCTTAGATCTAGCAGCCGAGCAGTACTTC.

The DNA of the CDR3 is TGTGCCACCAGCAGTCCCGGGACGCGGGTCTATGGCTACACCTTC. It encodes CATSSPGTRVYGYTF. The chain carries TRBV15 and TRBJ1-2; D is possibly TRBD1 (5 bases). This CDR3 is 15 amino acids long. Germline CDR1 and CDR2: LNHNV and YYDKDF (reference sequence). V dropped 3 bases and J dropped 4 bases, with 15 bases sitting between them.

This clone was detected only a few times. The V and J genes are TRBV11-3 and TRBJ2-3, with no clear D. Between the trimmed V and J ends, which lost 5 bases and 6 bases, there was a span of 21 bases. The V gene's germline CDR1 is SGHNT and CDR2 YENEEA. CDR3 length equals 16 residues. CDR3 protein: CASSPVRLDLGDTQYF. In nucleotides, the CDR3 is TGTGCCAGCAGCCCCGTTCGGCTGGACCTGGGGGATACGCAGTATTTT.

The chain employs TRBV15 and TRBJ1-6; 9 nucleotides agree with TRBD1. There are 17 residues in the CDR3. With V trimmed by 0 bases and J by 5 bases, 5 bases remained unmatched. Looked up from germline, CDR1 is LNHNV and CDR2 is YYDKDF (reference sequence). The CDR3 DNA sequence: TGTGCCACCAGCAGAGATTTTGGGACAGGGAATAATTCACCCCTCCACTTT. Residues: CATSRDFGTGNNSPLHF.

The rearrangement uses TRBV9 and TRBJ2-4; 12 nucleotides match TRBD2. Trimming at V came to 3 bases and at J to 4 bases, leaving 2 bases not matched to a gene. There are 15 residues in the CDR3. Germline CDR1 is SGDLS and CDR2 is YYNGEE. The CDR3 DNA follows: TGTGCCAGCAGCGACGGACTAGCGGGGAAAAACATTCAGTACTTC. Translating gives CASSDGLAGKNIQYF.

This clone was observed a handful of times. This sequence joins TRBV5-1 and TRBJ1-1, with a weak D call TRBD1 (5 bases). The CDR3 has 12 amino acids. Germline V lookup: CDR1 SGHRS, CDR2 YFSETQ. V was pared by 6 bases and J by 5 bases, with 11 bases between. The CDR3 here is CASKKGDTEAFF. The CDR3 DNA reads TGCGCCAGCAAGAAAGGGGATACTGAAGCTTTCTTT.

This clone was detected only a few times. V usage is TRBV5-6 and J usage is TRBJ2-7, with TRBD2 as a possible D gene (6 bases). There are 14 residues in the CDR3. V lost 3 bases and J 5 bases, leaving 15 bases between the germline ends. Germline-derived CDR1 and CDR2 are SGHDT and YYEEEE. CDR3 residues: CASSYNRRGDEQYF. CDR3 nucleotide sequence: TGTGCCAGCAGCTATAACAGGAGGGGTGACGAGCAGTACTTC.

As DNA, the CDR3 is TGTGCCAGCAGCCAAGATCGGACAGCCGGGGGGTCGTACAATGAGCAGTTCTTC. It yields the protein CASSQDRTAGGSYNEQFF. The V call is TRBV14, the J call TRBJ2-1; tentative D call: TRBD2 (7 bases). V was pared by 0 bases and J by 4 bases, with 19 bases between. Germline V gives CDR1 SGHDN, CDR2 FVKESK. The CDR3 sequence is 18 residues long.

The chain links TRBV11-2 to TRBJ2-7; TRBD2 matches at 8 bases. The V gene's germline CDR1 is SGHAT and CDR2 FQNNGV. CDR3 length equals 17 residues. The trim removed 1 base at V and 6 bases at J, leaving 14 bases unmatched. The CDR3 loop reads CASSLGPNGSGGAEQYF. The DNA for the CDR3 is TGTGCCAGCAGCTTAGGCCCCAATGGGAGCGGGGGTGCCGAGCAGTACTTC.

The rearrangement uses TRBV29-1 and TRBJ2-1; 10 bases line up with TRBD1. There are 13 residues in the CDR3. CDR1 is SQVTM and CDR2 is ANQGSEA in the germline V gene. After removal of 7 bases from V and 5 bases from J, the junction contained 5 bases not matched to a gene. As DNA, the CDR3 is TGCAGCGCGACAGGGGGCAAGAACAATGAGCAGTTCTTC. The encoded protein is CSATGGKNNEQFF.

The chain joins TRBV18 to TRBJ2-6; D is perhaps TRBD1 or TRBD2 (5 bases each). Germline values: CDR1 KGHSH, CDR2 LQKENI. This CDR3 comprises 18 residues. V lost 2 bases and J lost 0, with 14 bases in between. The CDR3 DNA reads TGTGCCAGCTCACCATACCGGGGCCAAAGCTCTGGGGCCAACGTCCTGACTTTC. Encoded protein: CASSPYRGQSSGANVLTF.

The rearrangement joins TRBV5-6 to TRBJ2-7; 8 bases map to TRBD2. Germline trimming cut 2 bases from V and 5 bases from J; bases unmatched to any gene: 6. The CDR3 length is 14 residues. Germline V lookup: CDR1 SGHDT, CDR2 YYEEEE. The CDR3 is CASSFGRDEDEQYF. CDR3 in DNA: TGTGCCAGCAGCTTCGGGAGGGATGAGGACGAGCAGTACTTC. Drawing the rest from reference TRBV5-6 and TRBJ2-7, the complete variable domain is DAGVTQSPTHLIKTRGQQVTLRCSPKSGHDTVSWYQQALGQGPQFIFQYYEEEERQRGNFPDRFSGHQFPNYSSELNVNALLLGDSALYLCASSFGRDEDEQYFGPGTRLTVT.

The chain employs TRBV29-1 and TRBJ1-1; TRBD1 might be the D (5 bases). This CDR3 comprises 13 residues. With 2 bases removed from V and 6 bases from J, the gap between germline ends came to 13 bases. The germline V gene encodes CDR1 SQVTM and CDR2 ANQGSEA. The CDR3 reads CSVESGTNSEAFF. CDR3 sequence (DNA): TGCAGCGTTGAATCAGGGACTAACTCTGAAGCTTTCTTT.

This clone appeared a few times. The CDR3 protein is CSVEGDRADEQYF. Here the CDR3 DNA reads TGCAGCGTTGAAGGGGACAGGGCCGACGAGCAGTACTTC. The genes are TRBV29-1 and TRBJ2-7; TRBD1 agrees at 9 bases. After removal of 1 base from V and 5 bases from J, the junction contained 3 bases not matched to a gene. Germline CDR1 reads SQVTM; CDR2 reads ANQGSEA. The CDR3 runs 13 residues.

This clone was found once. This rearrangement joins TRBV9 to TRBJ2-7, with D uncertain. Trimming left V 2 bases short and J 6 bases short, with 12 bases between. In germline, CDR1 is SGDLS, CDR2 YYNGEE. This CDR3 comprises 13 residues. The CDR3 nucleotides are TGTGCCAGCAGCGTCGGGTCCCTAAGCGAGCAGTACTTC. Translation gives CASSVGSLSEQYF. Full variable domain (outside the CDR3, taken from reference TRBV9 and TRBJ2-7): DSGVTQTPKHLITATGQRVTLRCSPRSGDLSVYWYQQSLDQGLQFLIQYYNGEERAKGNILERFSAQQFPDLHSELNLSSLELGDSALYFCASSVGSLSEQYFGPGTRLTVT.

This chain uses TRBV4-3 with TRBJ1-2, with D hard to call. Per germline, CDR1 LGHNA and CDR2 YSLEER. The CDR3 runs 13 residues. Deletions cut 0 bases from V and 8 bases from J, with 10 bases between. CDR3 protein: CASSQDKMGGYTF. The CDR3 DNA reads TGCGCCAGCAGCCAAGACAAAATGGGAGGCTACACCTTC.

This clone was observed a handful of times. The rearrangement links TRBV12-5 to TRBJ1-1; D not certain. The CDR3 contains 13 residues. Trimming stripped 5 bases from V and 1 base from J, with 8 bases between. In germline, CDR1 is LGHNT, CDR2 FRNRAP. The CDR3 loop reads CASGGEWNTEAFF. The CDR3 DNA sequence: TGTGCTAGTGGTGGGGAGTGGAACACTGAAGCTTTCTTT.

In this sample, this clone turned up a few times. V is TRBV9 and J is TRBJ2-7; TRBD2 matches at 9 bases. Per the germline V gene, CDR1 is SGDLS and CDR2 is YYNGEE. J was trimmed by 5 bases and V by 4 bases; bases with no gene match: 10. This CDR3 is 15 amino acids long. The CDR3 loop reads CASSPGTAGGNEQYF. The CDR3 DNA reads TGTGCCAGCAGCCCCGGGACAGCGGGGGGTAACGAGCAGTACTTC.

This clone was observed a handful of times. The V call is TRBV13, the J call TRBJ2-5; 10 bases agree with TRBD1. The CDR3 length is 14 residues. Germline values: CDR1 PRHDT, CDR2 FYEKMQ (reference sequence). The V and J ends lost 4 bases and 4 bases, in that order; junction bases with no gene match: 3. The CDR3 loop reads CASSSDRGRETQYF. DNA of the CDR3: TGTGCCAGCAGCTCTGACAGGGGGCGAGAGACCCAGTACTTC.